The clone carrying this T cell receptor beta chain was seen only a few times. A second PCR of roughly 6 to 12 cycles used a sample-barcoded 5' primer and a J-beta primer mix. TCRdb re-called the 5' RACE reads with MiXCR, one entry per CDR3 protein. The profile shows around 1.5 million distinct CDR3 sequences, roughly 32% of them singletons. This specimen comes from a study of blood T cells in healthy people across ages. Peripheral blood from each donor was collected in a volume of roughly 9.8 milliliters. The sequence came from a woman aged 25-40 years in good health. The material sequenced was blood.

The CDR3 sequence: CASQQGLRTEAFF. The CDR3 coding sequence is TGTGCCAGTCAACAGGGTCTGAGGACTGAAGCTTTCTTT. The chain couples TRBV12-3 or TRBV12-4 to TRBJ1-1, with a possible D match to TRBD1 (6 bases). Trimming took 9 bases from V and 5 from J, leaving 16 bases between them. The CDR3 runs to 13 residues.